The source of this T cell receptor (beta chain) is a study of cytomegalovirus exposure and HLA in healthy donors. The ends were cut back, 1 base at V and 5 bases at J, with 7 bases in the middle. Germline CDR1 and CDR2: SGHRS and YFSETQ. The CDR3 sequence is 13 residues long. Each donor was healthy, and each was a bone marrow donor. The PCR ran on 60 Vbeta and 13 Jbeta primers. The table came from immunoSEQ multiplex PCR; TCRdb's copy has only in-frame clones and leaves some out. The sample table sets out some 110,000 clones. Findings and caveats of the study: The study reported that TCR beta sequences accurately predicted HLA-A and HLA-B alleles in most subjects. There were some public TCRs occurring in many donors, but most TCR sequences were rare. When the data were analyzed later, several of the most significant clusters appeared to be linked to common viral pathogens.

Details on this clone: The antigen is undetermined.

This chain connects TRBV5-1 to TRBJ2-1, with D uncertain. The clonotype comes from a man aged 18-30 years in good health and CMV-seronegative. Specimen: PBMCs. The CDR3 reads CASSLRQNNEQFF. The CDR3 DNA sequence: TGCGCCAGCAGCTTGAGACAAAACAATGAGCAGTTCTTC.